The rows below give T cell receptor beta chains drawn from one sample of a study of CD8 T cells in ankylosing spondylitis. TCRdb reprocessed the 5' RACE reads via MiXCR and lists one record per CDR3 protein. The repertoire has 150,000 to 200,000 distinct CDR3 sequences, approximately 12% of them found once; the top ten carry about 10%. Sequenced sample: blood, either unsorted or a sorted T cell fraction (not recorded which). The receptors derive from a female donor with ankylosing spondylitis or in good health (not recorded which). CDR3s leave out the opening cysteine and the closing phenylalanine or tryptophan. Fields, in order: J gene, V gene, CDR3 protein.

j_call: TRBJ2-1
v_call: TRBV5-4
cdr3_aa: ASSSPTGWTYNEQF

j_call: TRBJ1-1
v_call: TRBV5-1
cdr3_aa: ASSLNVDRREAF

j_call: TRBJ1-5
v_call: TRBV10-3
cdr3_aa: ASRQGLNNQPQH

j_call: TRBJ2-3
v_call: TRBV7-3
cdr3_aa: ASSSPGTSGSVGTDTQY

j_call: TRBJ1-2
v_call: TRBV29-1
cdr3_aa: SVGGTGDGYT

j_call: TRBJ2-7
v_call: TRBV5-1
cdr3_aa: ASRVDGVGEQY

j_call: TRBJ2-3
v_call: TRBV20-1
cdr3_aa: SAFRGGTDTQY

j_call: TRBJ1-2
v_call: TRBV12-3/TRBV12-4
cdr3_aa: ASSLQGLYGYT

j_call: TRBJ2-7
v_call: TRBV2
cdr3_aa: ASRSDSHEQY

j_call: TRBJ2-5
v_call: TRBV15
cdr3_aa: ATSRDLSGETQY

j_call: TRBJ2-5
v_call: TRBV12-3/TRBV12-4
cdr3_aa: ASSFQLQETQY

j_call: TRBJ1-2
v_call: TRBV20-1
cdr3_aa: SASSRQGHYGYT

j_call: TRBJ2-1
v_call: TRBV7-2
cdr3_aa: ASTLDSSRNEQF

j_call: TRBJ2-4
v_call: TRBV7-2
cdr3_aa: ASSESQGSNIQY

j_call: TRBJ2-1
v_call: TRBV20-1
cdr3_aa: SARDQFRQLTNEQF

j_call: TRBJ1-6
v_call: TRBV20-1
cdr3_aa: SARDVAGFNSPLH

j_call: TRBJ2-5
v_call: TRBV11-2
cdr3_aa: ASSLGGSGETQY

j_call: TRBJ1-1
v_call: TRBV20-1
cdr3_aa: SAPKPAADTEAF

j_call: TRBJ1-1
v_call: TRBV7-9
cdr3_aa: ASSPARGGGTSEAF

j_call: TRBJ1-1
v_call: TRBV7-2
cdr3_aa: ASSADDTEAF

j_call: TRBJ2-3
v_call: TRBV2
cdr3_aa: ASKRGDSFSTDTQY

j_call: TRBJ2-1
v_call: TRBV18
cdr3_aa: ASSPTGQAYNEQF

j_call: TRBJ1-4
v_call: TRBV7-9
cdr3_aa: ASSLSVNEKLF

j_call: TRBJ2-1
v_call: TRBV5-1
cdr3_aa: ASSLGTEKYNEQF

j_call: TRBJ2-7
v_call: TRBV29-1
cdr3_aa: SVGQGSPYEQY

j_call: TRBJ1-1
v_call: TRBV5-1
cdr3_aa: ASRKTGSFFSNTEAF

j_call: TRBJ2-7
v_call: TRBV7-6
cdr3_aa: ASSGSGRPSYEQY

j_call: TRBJ2-3
v_call: TRBV20-1
cdr3_aa: SARTSGSIGTDTQY

j_call: TRBJ2-4
v_call: TRBV15
cdr3_aa: ATSRDRSGAMGVAKNIQY

j_call: TRBJ2-3
v_call: TRBV12-3/TRBV12-4
cdr3_aa: ASSRTQSTDTQY

j_call: TRBJ2-5
v_call: TRBV20-1
cdr3_aa: SAYPTSGYQETQY

j_call: TRBJ2-7
v_call: TRBV20-1
cdr3_aa: SAINRGSEQY

j_call: TRBJ1-6
v_call: TRBV12-3/TRBV12-4
cdr3_aa: ASSIGTGRNSPLH

j_call: TRBJ2-3
v_call: TRBV4-2
cdr3_aa: ASTQATSRSTDTQY

j_call: TRBJ2-3
v_call: TRBV7-2
cdr3_aa: ASTYLGGRTDTQY

j_call: TRBJ1-3
v_call: TRBV11-2
cdr3_aa: ASSLRAGRNTIY